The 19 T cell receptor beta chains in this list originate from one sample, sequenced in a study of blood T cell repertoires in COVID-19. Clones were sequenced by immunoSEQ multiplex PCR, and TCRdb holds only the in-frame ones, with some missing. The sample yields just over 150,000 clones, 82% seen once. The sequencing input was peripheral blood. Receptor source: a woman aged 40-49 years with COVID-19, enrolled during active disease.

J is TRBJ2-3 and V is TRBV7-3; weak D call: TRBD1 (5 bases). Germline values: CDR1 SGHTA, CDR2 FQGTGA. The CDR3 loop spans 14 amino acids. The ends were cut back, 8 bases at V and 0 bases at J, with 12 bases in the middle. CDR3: CASERGTSTDTQYF. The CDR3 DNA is TGTGCCAGCGAAAGGGGCACTAGCACAGATACGCAGTATTTT.

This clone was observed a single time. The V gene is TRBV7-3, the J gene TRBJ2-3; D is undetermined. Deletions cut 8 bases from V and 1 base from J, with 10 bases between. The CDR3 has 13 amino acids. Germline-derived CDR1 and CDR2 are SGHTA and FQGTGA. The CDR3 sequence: CASARGGTDTQYF. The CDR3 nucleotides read TGTGCCAGCGCAAGAGGCGGCACAGATACGCAGTATTTT.

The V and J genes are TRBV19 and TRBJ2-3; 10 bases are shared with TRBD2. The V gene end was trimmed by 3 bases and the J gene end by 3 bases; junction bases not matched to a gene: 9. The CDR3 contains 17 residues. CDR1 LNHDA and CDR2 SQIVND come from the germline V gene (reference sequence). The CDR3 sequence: CASSISWASGRTDTQYF. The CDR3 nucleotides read TGTGCCAGTAGTATTAGTTGGGCTAGCGGGAGAACAGATACGCAGTATTTT.

CDR3 amino acids: CARSRRGGGEQFF. CDR3 nucleotides: TGTGCCCGGTCCCGGCGGGGGGGCGGGGAGCAGTTCTTC. The chain has TRBV30 and TRBJ2-1, with 9 nucleotides matching TRBD2. Germline-derived CDR1 and CDR2 are GTSNPN and SVGIG (reference sequence). The ends lost 8 bases at V and 10 bases at J; junction bases unmatched: 12. The CDR3 consists of 13 residues.

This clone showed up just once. The CDR3 DNA reads TGTGCCCGGACAGGAATCTATGGCTACACCTTC. This gives the protein CARTGIYGYTF. The chain is built from TRBV30 and TRBJ1-2, with TRBD1 matching over 7 bases. CDR3 length: 11 residues. V shed 8 bases and J 4 bases; nucleotides not matched to a gene: 4. CDR1 is GTSNPN and CDR2 is SVGIG in the germline V gene (reference sequence).

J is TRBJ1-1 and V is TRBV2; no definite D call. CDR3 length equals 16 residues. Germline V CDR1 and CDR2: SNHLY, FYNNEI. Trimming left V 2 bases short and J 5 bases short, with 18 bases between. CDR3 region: CASSEIGRGIKTEAFF. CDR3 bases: TGTGCCAGCAGTGAAATTGGAAGAGGGATTAAGACTGAAGCTTTCTTT. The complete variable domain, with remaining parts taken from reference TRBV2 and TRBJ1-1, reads EPEVTQTPSHQVTQMGQEVILRCVPISNHLYFYWYRQILGQKVEFLVSFYNNEISEKSEIFDDQFSVERPDGSNFTLKIRSTKLEDSAMYFCASSEIGRGIKTEAFFGQGTRLTVV.

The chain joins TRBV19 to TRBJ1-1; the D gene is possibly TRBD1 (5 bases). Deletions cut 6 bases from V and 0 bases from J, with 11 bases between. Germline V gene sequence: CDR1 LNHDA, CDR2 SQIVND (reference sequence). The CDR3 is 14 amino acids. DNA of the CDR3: TGTGCCAGTAGCCTGGACAATTTGAACACTGAAGCTTTCTTT. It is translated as CASSLDNLNTEAFF.

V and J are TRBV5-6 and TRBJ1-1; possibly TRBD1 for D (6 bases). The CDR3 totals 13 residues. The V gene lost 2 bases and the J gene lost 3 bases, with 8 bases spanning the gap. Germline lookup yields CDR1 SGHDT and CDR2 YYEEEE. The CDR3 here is CASSFRQDTEAFF. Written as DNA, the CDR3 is TGTGCCAGCAGCTTTCGACAGGACACTGAAGCTTTCTTT.

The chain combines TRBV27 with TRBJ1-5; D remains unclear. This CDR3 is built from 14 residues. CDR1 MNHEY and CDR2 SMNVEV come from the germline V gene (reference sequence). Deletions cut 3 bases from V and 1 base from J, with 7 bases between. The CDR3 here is CASSFEGSNQPQHF. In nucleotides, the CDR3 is TGTGCCAGCAGTTTCGAGGGAAGCAATCAGCCCCAGCATTTT.

CDR3 sequence reads: CASSGHGTGEETQYF. The CDR3 bases are TGTGCCAGCAGTGGGCATGGGACAGGGGAAGAGACCCAGTACTTC. The genes are TRBV9 and TRBJ2-5, with 10 nucleotides matching TRBD1. The CDR3 is made up of 15 amino acids. Germline CDR1 and CDR2: SGDLS and YYNGEE. V lost 5 bases, J lost 3 bases, and 7 bases stayed unmatched.

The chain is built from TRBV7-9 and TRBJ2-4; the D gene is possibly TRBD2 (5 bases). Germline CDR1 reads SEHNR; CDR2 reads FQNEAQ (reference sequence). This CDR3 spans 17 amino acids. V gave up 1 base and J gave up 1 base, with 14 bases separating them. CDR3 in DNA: TGTGCCAGCAGCTTAGTGTTGGGGAGTTGGGCCAAAAACATTCAGTACTTC. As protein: CASSLVLGSWAKNIQYF.

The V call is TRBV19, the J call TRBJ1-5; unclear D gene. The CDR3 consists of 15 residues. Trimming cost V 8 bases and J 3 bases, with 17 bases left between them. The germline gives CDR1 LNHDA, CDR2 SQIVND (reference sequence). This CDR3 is CASLVFYGDNQPQHF. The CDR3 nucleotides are TGTGCCAGTCTGGTTTTTTACGGAGACAATCAGCCCCAGCATTTT.

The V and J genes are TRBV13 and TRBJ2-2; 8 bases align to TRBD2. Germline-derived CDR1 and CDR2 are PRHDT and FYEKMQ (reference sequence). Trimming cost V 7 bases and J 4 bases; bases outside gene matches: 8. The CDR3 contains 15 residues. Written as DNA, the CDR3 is TGTGCCAGCATGGGACTAACTAGCGGCACCGGGGAGCTGTTTTTT. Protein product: CASMGLTSGTGELFF.

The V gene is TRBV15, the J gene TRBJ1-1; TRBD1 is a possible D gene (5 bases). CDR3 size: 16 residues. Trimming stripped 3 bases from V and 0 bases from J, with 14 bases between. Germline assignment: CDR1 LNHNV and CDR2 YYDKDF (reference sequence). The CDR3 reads CATSSQTEVLNTEAFF. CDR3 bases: TGTGCCACCAGCAGCCAGACAGAGGTATTGAACACTGAAGCTTTCTTT.

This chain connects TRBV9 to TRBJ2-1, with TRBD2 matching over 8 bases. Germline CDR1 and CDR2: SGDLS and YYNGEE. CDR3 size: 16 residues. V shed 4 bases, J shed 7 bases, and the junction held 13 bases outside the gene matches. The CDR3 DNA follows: TGTGCCAGCAGCCCTTTGGCGGGAGGTGTCGGAAATGAGCAGTTCTTC. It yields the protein CASSPLAGGVGNEQFF.

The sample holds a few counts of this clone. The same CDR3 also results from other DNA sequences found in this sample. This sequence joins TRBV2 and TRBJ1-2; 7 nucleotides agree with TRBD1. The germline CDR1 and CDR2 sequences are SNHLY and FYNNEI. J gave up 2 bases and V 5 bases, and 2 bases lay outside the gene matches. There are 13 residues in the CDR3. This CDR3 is CASSRDSNYGYTF. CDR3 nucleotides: TGTGCCAGCAGTCGGGACAGCAACTATGGCTACACCTTC. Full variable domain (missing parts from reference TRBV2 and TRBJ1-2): EPEVTQTPSHQVTQMGQEVILRCVPISNHLYFYWYRQILGQKVEFLVSFYNNEISEKSEIFDDQFSVERPDGSNFTLKIRSTKLEDSAMYFCASSRDSNYGYTFGSGTRLTVV.

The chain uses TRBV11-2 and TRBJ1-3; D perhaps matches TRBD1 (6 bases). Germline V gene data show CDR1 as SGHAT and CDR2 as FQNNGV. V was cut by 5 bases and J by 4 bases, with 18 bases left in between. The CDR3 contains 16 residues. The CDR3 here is CASSTYKGVEGNTIYF. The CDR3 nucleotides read TGTGCCAGCAGCACGTACAAGGGGGTAGAGGGAAACACCATATATTTT. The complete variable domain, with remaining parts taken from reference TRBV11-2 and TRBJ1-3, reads EAGVAQSPRYKIIEKRQSVAFWCNPISGHATLYWYQQILGQGPKLLIQFQNNGVVDDSQLPKDRFSAERLKGVDSTLKIQPAKLEDSAVYLCASSTYKGVEGNTIYFGEGSWLTVV.

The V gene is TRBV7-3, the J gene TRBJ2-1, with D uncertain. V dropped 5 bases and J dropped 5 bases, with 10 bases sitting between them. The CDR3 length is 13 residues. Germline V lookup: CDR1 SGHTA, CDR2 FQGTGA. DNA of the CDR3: TGTGCCAGCAGCCCCGGTCCACACAATGAGCAGTTCTTC. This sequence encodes CASSPGPHNEQFF.

The CDR3, as DNA: TGTGCCAGCAGTTACGGGGGGGACTTCCACTTT. Its protein is CASSYGGDFHF. The chain links TRBV28 to TRBJ1-6, with D tentatively TRBD1 (5 bases). Germline values: CDR1 MDHEN, CDR2 SYDVKM. The V and J ends lost 4 bases and 17 bases respectively, with 12 bases between them. This CDR3 has 11 residues. The entire variable domain, with the rest obtained from reference TRBV28 and TRBJ1-6, is as follows: DVKVTQSSRYLVKRTGEKVFLECVQDMDHENMFWYRQDPGLGLRLIYFSYDVKMKEKGDIPEGYSVSREKKERFSLILESASTNQTSMYLCASSYGGDFHFGNGTRLTVT.